What follows are 29 T cell receptor beta chains derived from one specimen sequenced in a study of memory CD4+ T cells and cytomegalovirus serostatus. Single viable CD3+CD4+CD8-CD45RO+ cells were sorted as the memory CD4+ T cells. Measured with immunoSEQ multiplex PCR; TCRdb has only the in-frame clones, and not every one. The sample gives approximately 46,000 clones, roughly 80% of which show up once; 0.61% is in the top ten. The sequenced sample was memory CD4+ T cells from blood. Receptors originate from an adult in good health and CMV-seronegative.

This chain links TRBV18 with TRBJ1-1; D ambiguous. Deletions cut 2 bases from V and 0 bases from J, with 10 bases between. This CDR3 has 15 residues. Germline V gene data show CDR1 as KGHSH and CDR2 as LQKENI. The CDR3 protein is CASSPFGQMNTEAFF. CDR3 bases: TGTGCCAGCTCACCATTTGGGCAGATGAACACTGAAGCTTTCTTT.

V is TRBV9 and J is TRBJ2-3, with TRBD2 identical over 11 bases. Germline V gives CDR1 SGDLS, CDR2 YYNGEE. This CDR3 spans 17 amino acids. Unmatched junction bases numbered 4, after V lost 0 bases and J lost 1 base. The CDR3 loop is CASSVDGTSGGTDTQYF. For the CDR3, the DNA is TGTGCCAGCAGCGTAGACGGGACTAGCGGAGGCACAGATACGCAGTATTTT.

V usage is TRBV7-2 and J usage is TRBJ1-5; D unclear. The CDR3 length is 15 residues. Trimming stripped 1 base from V and 2 bases from J, with 9 bases between. Germline loops: CDR1 SGHTA, CDR2 FQGNSA. The CDR3 sequence is CASSLDTGGNQPQHF. CDR3 DNA sequence: TGTGCCAGCAGCTTAGATACGGGTGGCAATCAGCCCCAGCATTTT.

This rearrangement joins TRBV10-1 to TRBJ1-2, with a possible D match to TRBD1 (6 bases). The CDR3 has 13 residues. Germline V gene data show CDR1 as WNHNN and CDR2 as SYGVQD (reference sequence). The germline V and J ends were trimmed by 8 bases and 0 bases, with 10 bases remaining between them. This CDR3 is CASAGVANYGYTF. The CDR3 DNA reads as TGCGCCAGCGCAGGGGTAGCTAACTATGGCTACACCTTC.

Points on this clone: At one end the junction does not follow the germline gene, possibly because of a read error. This chain uses TRBV14 with TRBJ2-2, with 12 bases fitting TRBD1. There are 19 residues in the CDR3. Germline V gives CDR1 SGHDN, CDR2 FVKESK. CDR3 sequence reads: CASSQKRFRDRGRHRGAVF. CDR3 coding DNA: TGTGCCAGCAGCCAGAAACGTTTCCGGGACAGGGGGCGACACCGGGGAGCTGTTTTT.

This chain joins TRBV5-5 and TRBJ1-2, with a possible D match to TRBD1 (6 bases). From germline, CDR1 is SGHKS and CDR2 YYEKEE (reference sequence). The CDR3 length is 13 residues. Trimming shortened V by 4 bases and J by 4 bases, and 11 bases separated the two germline ends. The CDR3 region is CASSLDSTYGYTF. The DNA for the CDR3 is TGTGCCAGCAGCCTGGACAGCACCTATGGCTACACCTTC.

The genes are TRBV7-2 and TRBJ2-2, with D possibly TRBD1 on 6 matching bases. Germline-derived CDR1 and CDR2 are SGHTA and FQGNSA. The ends were cut back, 5 bases at V and 1 base at J, with 8 bases in the middle. This CDR3 region has 14 residues. The CDR3 bases are TGTGCCAGCAGCGGGGGCCTGAACACCGGGGAGCTGTTTTTT. This codes for CASSGGLNTGELFF.

The gene calls are TRBV6-6 and TRBJ1-2; TRBD1 agrees at 7 bases. CDR3 length: 14 amino acids. In germline, CDR1 is MNHNY, CDR2 SVGAGI (reference sequence). The J segment lost 3 bases and the V segment lost 6 bases, leaving 7 bases of the junction unmatched. The CDR3 DNA follows: TGTGCCAGCAGGTTGACAGGGTTCGACTATGGCTACACCTTC. This sequence encodes CASRLTGFDYGYTF.

The gene calls are TRBV19 and TRBJ2-7, with TRBD1 matching over 9 bases. This CDR3 has 19 residues. Germline assignment: CDR1 LNHDA and CDR2 SQIVND (reference sequence). The ends lost 4 bases at V and 0 bases at J; junction bases unmatched: 16. The CDR3 sequence: CASSNPGQGRLNSSYEQYF. The CDR3 DNA reads as TGTGCCAGTAGTAACCCGGGACAGGGCCGGTTAAATAGCTCCTACGAGCAGTACTTC.

This sequence joins TRBV2 and TRBJ1-2, with D possibly TRBD1 on 5 matching bases. The CDR3 is 13 amino acids. V was clipped by 6 bases and J by 3 bases, with 11 bases between them. Germline values: CDR1 SNHLY, CDR2 FYNNEI. CDR3 amino acids: CASRLRADYGYTF. In DNA form, the CDR3 reads TGTGCCAGCAGACTCAGGGCGGACTATGGCTACACCTTC.

This clone was detected a few times. The CDR3 is CASSWTSLGGELFF. CDR3 bases: TGTGCCAGCAGCTGGACTAGCCTGGGCGGGGAGCTGTTTTTT. The genes are TRBV11-1 and TRBJ2-2; TRBD2 aligns across 8 bases. Losses at the gene ends were 4 bases for V and 7 bases for J; bases not matched to a gene: 5. The CDR3 runs to 14 residues. Per the germline V gene, CDR1 is SGHAT and CDR2 is FQDESV (reference sequence).

This chain connects TRBV15 to TRBJ1-2; D gene ambiguous. This CDR3 is 17 amino acids long. Germline assignment: CDR1 LNHNV and CDR2 YYDKDF (reference sequence). V gave up 0 bases and J gave up 0 bases, with 14 bases separating them. The CDR3 nucleotides read TGTGCCACCAGCAGAGATGTCCCAAGCAACTCTAACTATGGCTACACCTTC. Translating it yields CATSRDVPSNSNYGYTF.

The genes are TRBV18 and TRBJ1-2, with D possibly TRBD1 on 6 matching bases. Germline lookup yields CDR1 KGHSH and CDR2 LQKENI. This CDR3 is 15 amino acids long. Trimming took off 3 bases at V and 8 bases at J, with 19 bases between the two ends. The CDR3 DNA sequence: TGTGCCAGCTCACCCCCGGTAACAGGGAACCGGGGCTACACCTTC. Translating it yields CASSPPVTGNRGYTF.

This chain links TRBV19 with TRBJ1-1; maybe TRBD1 (6 bases). The CDR3 is 14 amino acids. In germline, CDR1 is LNHDA, CDR2 SQIVND (reference sequence). V was cut by 6 bases and J by 5 bases, with 16 bases left in between. The CDR3 DNA reads as TGTGCCAGTAGCCCCAGAGGCAGGGGAACTGAAGCTTTCTTT. It encodes CASSPRGRGTEAFF.

The chain joins TRBV18 to TRBJ1-6, with unresolved D. The CDR3 has 14 residues. The germline V gene encodes CDR1 KGHSH and CDR2 LQKENI. V dropped 2 bases and J dropped 6 bases, with 8 bases sitting between them. CDR3 sequence reads: CASSPGRLNSPLHF. For the CDR3, the DNA is TGTGCCAGCTCACCAGGGAGGCTTAATTCACCCCTCCACTTT.

By share, this clone ranks as medium-sized. V usage is TRBV18 and J usage is TRBJ1-1; D gene ambiguous. Germline V gene lookup returns CDR1 KGHSH and CDR2 LQKENI. The CDR3 is made up of 13 amino acids. V gave up 3 bases and J gave up 11 bases, with 16 bases separating them. For the CDR3, the DNA is TGTGCCAGCTCACCCGATGGGGTCAGTAAGGCTTTCTTT. This gives the protein CASSPDGVSKAFF. Based on the CDR3 plus reference TRBV18 and TRBJ1-1, the full variable domain is NAGVMQNPRHLVRRRGQEARLRCSPMKGHSHVYWYRQLPEEGLKFMVYLQKENIIDESGMPKERFSAEFPKEGPSILRIQQVVRGDSAAYFCASSPDGVSKAFFGQGTRLTVV.

The chain recombines TRBV5-6 with TRBJ1-5, with 9 bases identical to TRBD1. Germline trimming cut 4 bases from V and 2 bases from J; bases unmatched to any gene: 4. Per germline, CDR1 SGHDT and CDR2 YYEEEE. This CDR3 region has 15 residues. The CDR3 nucleotides read TGTGCCAGCAGCCACAGGGGGCTGGGCAATCAGCCCCAGCATTTT. It is translated as CASSHRGLGNQPQHF.

Relative to its sample, this clone is medium-sized. J is TRBJ1-2 and V is TRBV19; D is possibly TRBD1 (5 bases). Germline CDR1 is LNHDA and CDR2 is SQIVND (reference sequence). Trimming took off 4 bases at V and 0 bases at J, with 15 bases between the two ends. The CDR3 covers 16 residues. The CDR3 loop is CASSTLTEITNYGYTF. The CDR3 region has the DNA TGTGCCAGTAGTACACTGACAGAAATAACTAACTATGGCTACACCTTC.

The chain uses TRBV4-2 and TRBJ2-5; no firm D call. V lost 2 bases to trimming and J lost 5 bases, with 6 bases between them. This CDR3 is built from 12 residues. Germline values: CDR1 LGHNA, CDR2 YNFKEQ. The CDR3 loop is CASSQYRETQYF. The CDR3 region has the DNA TGTGCCAGCAGCCAATATCGGGAGACCCAGTACTTC.

The rearrangement uses TRBV30 and TRBJ1-2; D is perhaps TRBD1 (5 bases). CDR3 size: 14 residues. Germline loops: CDR1 GTSNPN, CDR2 SVGIG (reference sequence). The germline V and J ends were trimmed by 2 bases and 5 bases, with 15 bases remaining between them. The CDR3 loop reads CAWSMGGGLYGYTF. The DNA for the CDR3 is TGTGCCTGGAGTATGGGGGGTGGTTTATATGGCTACACCTTC.

The chain has TRBV9 and TRBJ1-2; 8 bases are shared with TRBD1. This CDR3 region has 15 residues. V was pared by 1 base and J by 3 bases, with 5 bases of the junction left unmatched. Germline loops: CDR1 SGDLS, CDR2 YYNGEE. DNA of the CDR3: TGTGCCAGCAGCGTAAGCGCACAGGGGGACTATGGCTACACCTTC. It encodes CASSVSAQGDYGYTF.

J is TRBJ2-5 and V is TRBV9, with 10 bases identical to TRBD2. Germline V gene lookup returns CDR1 SGDLS and CDR2 YYNGEE. CDR3 length: 15 residues. With V trimmed by 3 bases and J by 2 bases, 4 bases remained unmatched. CDR3 coding DNA: TGTGCCAGCAGCGCGTTTAGCGGGGGGCAAGAGACCCAGTACTTC. It yields the protein CASSAFSGGQETQYF. Drawing the rest from reference TRBV9 and TRBJ2-5, the complete variable domain is DSGVTQTPKHLITATGQRVTLRCSPRSGDLSVYWYQQSLDQGLQFLIQYYNGEERAKGNILERFSAQQFPDLHSELNLSSLELGDSALYFCASSAFSGGQETQYFGPGTRLLVL.

This CDR3 is CASSQTPGTGGLYGYTF. The CDR3 region has the DNA TGCGCCAGCAGCCAAACACCCGGGACAGGGGGGTTGTATGGCTACACCTTC. V and J are TRBV4-1 and TRBJ1-2; 11 positions agree with TRBD1. This CDR3 is 17 amino acids long. After removal of 2 bases from V and 5 bases from J, the junction contained 10 bases not matched to a gene. CDR1 MGHRA and CDR2 YSYEKL come from the germline V gene.

The chain has TRBV7-2 and TRBJ2-5; 12 bases align to TRBD2. Germline lookup yields CDR1 SGHTA and CDR2 FQGNSA. The J segment lost 5 bases and the V segment lost 5 bases, leaving 3 bases of the junction unmatched. This CDR3 is built from 14 residues. As DNA, the CDR3 is TGTGCCAGCAGCCAAGGACTAGCGGGGGAGACCCAGTACTTC. Translating it yields CASSQGLAGETQYF.

This chain links TRBV6-6 with TRBJ2-7; TRBD1 matches 8 bases. CDR1 and CDR2 (germline): MNHNY, SVGAGI (reference sequence). The CDR3 loop spans 14 amino acids. Trimming cost V 2 bases and J 6 bases; bases outside gene matches: 6. The CDR3 region is CASSYTQGAGEQYF. CDR3 nucleotide sequence: TGTGCCAGCAGTTACACGCAGGGGGCCGGCGAGCAGTACTTC.

V usage is TRBV19 and J usage is TRBJ1-6; TRBD1 aligns across 9 bases. Per germline, CDR1 LNHDA and CDR2 SQIVND (reference sequence). CDR3 length equals 14 residues. V was pared by 7 bases and J by 9 bases, with 7 bases of the junction left unmatched. In DNA, the CDR3 is TGTGCCAGTAACACAGGGGGCCAGGGTTCACCCCTCCACTTT. It encodes CASNTGGQGSPLHF.

In the case of this clone: This CDR3 is also generated by other DNA sequences in the sample. This chain connects TRBV7-9 to TRBJ1-4; possibly TRBD1 for D (5 bases). Germline values: CDR1 SEHNR, CDR2 FQNEAQ (reference sequence). The CDR3 loop spans 15 amino acids. Trimming stripped 5 bases from V and 3 bases from J, with 13 bases between. The CDR3, as DNA: TGTGCCAGCAGCCCCCCGTTGGGGGCTAATGAAAAACTGTTTTTT. It is translated as CASSPPLGANEKLFF.

This clone turned up a few times. This chain joins TRBV6-1 and TRBJ1-1; 8 bases are a match to TRBD1. V lost 6 bases, J lost 4 bases, and 4 bases stayed unmatched. Germline V gives CDR1 MNHNS, CDR2 SASEGT. The CDR3 totals 13 residues. The CDR3 reads CASRDRAPTEAFF. CDR3 DNA sequence: TGTGCCAGCAGGGACAGGGCCCCCACTGAAGCTTTCTTT.

This chain uses TRBV7-9 with TRBJ1-2; no clear D gene. This CDR3 has 15 residues. Deletions cut 1 base from V and 2 bases from J, with 11 bases between. Germline V CDR1 and CDR2: SEHNR, FQNEAQ (reference sequence). The CDR3 nucleotides read TGTGCCAGCAGCTTAGAGGCGGCCCTGAACTATGGCTACACCTTC. Residues: CASSLEAALNYGYTF.